The 4 T cell receptor beta chains below come from one sample, sequenced in a study of blood T cell repertoires in COVID-19. Using immunoSEQ multiplex PCR, the repertoire was profiled, and TCRdb retains in-frame clones only, with some absent. The data hold 100,000 to 150,000 clones, with approximately 90% observed a single time. Sequences were obtained from peripheral blood. Receptor source: a man aged 50 or older with COVID-19, enrolled during active disease.

The table lists this clone with a count of one. This chain uses TRBV11-2 with TRBJ2-2; the match to TRBD1 covers 11 bases. The V and J ends lost 3 bases and 6 bases, in that order; junction bases with no gene match: 6. CDR1 and CDR2 from the germline V gene are SGHAT and FQNNGV. This CDR3 is built from 16 residues. This CDR3 reads CASSLRGTGGSGELFF. CDR3 sequence (DNA): TGTGCCAGCAGCTTGAGGGGGACAGGGGGGTCCGGGGAGCTGTTTTTT.

This sequence joins TRBV6-5 and TRBJ1-2; D remains unclear. The V and J ends lost 9 bases and 5 bases respectively, with 16 bases between them. Germline-derived CDR1 and CDR2 are MNHEY and SVGAGI. The CDR3 length is 13 residues. The DNA of the CDR3 is TGTGCCAGTACTGCCGGGTCCGTTTATGGCTACACCTTC. It yields the protein CASTAGSVYGYTF.

This clone showed up just a few times. The chain couples TRBV7-2 to TRBJ2-1; 7 nucleotides line up with TRBD2. Germline V gene sequence: CDR1 SGHTA, CDR2 FQGNSA. The CDR3 contains 14 residues. The V segment lost 8 bases and the J segment 0 bases; nucleotides outside the gene matches: 4. The CDR3 DNA reads TGTGCCAGCGGGAGGGTGGCCTCCTACAATGAGCAGTTCTTC. Its translation is CASGRVASYNEQFF.

This clone was seen once. The V and J genes are TRBV3-1 (or the pseudogene TRBV3-2) and TRBJ2-2; the match to TRBD2 covers 13 bases. The CDR3 is 19 amino acids. V lost 3 bases and J lost 3; bases outside the gene matches: 10. Looked up from germline, CDR1 is LGHDT and CDR2 is YNNKEL (reference sequence). This chain's CDR3 is CASSHRLAGGLADTGELFF. The DNA for the CDR3 is TGTGCCAGCAGCCATCGACTAGCGGGAGGACTTGCCGACACCGGGGAGCTGTTTTTT.